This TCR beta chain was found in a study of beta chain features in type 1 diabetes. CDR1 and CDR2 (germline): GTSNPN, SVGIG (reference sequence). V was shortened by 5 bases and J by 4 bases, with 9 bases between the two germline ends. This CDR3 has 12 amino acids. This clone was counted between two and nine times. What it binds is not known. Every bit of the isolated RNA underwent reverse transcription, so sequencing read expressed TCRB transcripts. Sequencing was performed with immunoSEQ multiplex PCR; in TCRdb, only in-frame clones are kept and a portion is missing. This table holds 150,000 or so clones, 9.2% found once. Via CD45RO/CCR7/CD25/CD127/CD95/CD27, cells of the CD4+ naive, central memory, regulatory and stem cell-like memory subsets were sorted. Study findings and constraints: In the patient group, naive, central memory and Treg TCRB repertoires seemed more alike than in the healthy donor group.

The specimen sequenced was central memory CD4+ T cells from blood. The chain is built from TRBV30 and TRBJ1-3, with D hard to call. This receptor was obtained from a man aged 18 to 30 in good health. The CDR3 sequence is CAWAVTGNTIYF. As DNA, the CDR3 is TGTGCCTGGGCAGTCACGGGAAACACCATATATTTT.